This TCR beta chain derives from a study of cytomegalovirus exposure and HLA in healthy donors. Germline CDR1 and CDR2: LNHDA and SQIVND (reference sequence). Trimming cost V 7 bases and J 6 bases, with 6 bases left between them. This CDR3 contains 10 residues. Researchers ran the PCR with 60 Vbeta and 13 Jbeta primers. Some clones are missing from TCRdb's copy, which holds only in-frame ones; the method was immunoSEQ multiplex PCR. The sample has 110,000 to 150,000 clones, roughly three quarters seen once. The V and J genes are TRBV19 and TRBJ1-1; D is possibly TRBD1 (5 bases). This clonotype was obtained from a woman aged 40 to 50 in good health and CMV-seronegative. Sequenced sample: PBMCs. DNA of the CDR3: TGTGCCAGTACAGGGTCTGAAGCTTTCTTT. It specifies CASTGSEAFF.